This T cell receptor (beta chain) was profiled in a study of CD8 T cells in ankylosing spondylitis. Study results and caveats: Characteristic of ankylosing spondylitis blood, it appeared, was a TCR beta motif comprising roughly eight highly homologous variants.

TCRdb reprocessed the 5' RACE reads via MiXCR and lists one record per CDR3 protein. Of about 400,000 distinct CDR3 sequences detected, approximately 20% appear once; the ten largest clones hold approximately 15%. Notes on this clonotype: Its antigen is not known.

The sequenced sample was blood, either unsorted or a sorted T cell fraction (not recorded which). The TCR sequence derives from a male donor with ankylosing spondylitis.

The CDR3 here is CASREWGTDTQYF. The CDR3 DNA follows: TGTGCCAGCAGAGAATGGGGCACAGATACGCAGTATTTT. The rearrangement uses TRBV2 and TRBJ2-3; D is undetermined. Germline lookup yields CDR1 SNHLY and CDR2 FYNNEI. The CDR3 contains 13 residues. V was cut by 6 bases and J by 1 base, with 8 bases left in between.